Described below is a single T cell receptor beta chain sequence and its context. The CDR3 spans 15 residues. The V segment lost 6 bases and the J segment 6 bases; nucleotides outside the gene matches: 12. Germline CDR1 is MDHEN and CDR2 is SYDVKM. The sample is drawn from a study of shared T cell receptors in the human thymus. Measured with immunoSEQ multiplex PCR; TCRdb has only the in-frame clones, and not every one. The data hold about 660,000 clones, with 87% observed a single time. The same data also contributed to another study, on human thymus T cells. That report notes: What appeared biased in thymic and blood repertoires was the usage of V and J genes.

The origin of this receptor is a boy under two years old with a congenital heart defect. Material for sequencing was thymocytes. The J gene is TRBJ2-5, the V gene TRBV28, with 8 bases matching TRBD2. The CDR3 here is CASSPGLGVDKTQYF. In DNA, the CDR3 is TGTGCCAGCAGCCCGGGACTAGGTGTTGATAAGACCCAGTACTTC.